This T cell receptor (beta chain) appears in the sequencing data of a study of molecular identifiers for immune sequencing clone quantification. Study-level background: Replicate runs used RNA from roughly 21,000 or 96,000 naive CD8 cells, which was split five ways into aliquots, and four of those aliquots were then sequenced. Notes on the study in general: Spiked Jurkat TCR RNA equivalent to one cell reportedly surfaced among over 850,000 naive cells. Clonotypes surpassing 20 RNA copies contained over 98% of effector molecules, versus under 1% in naive cells.

Previously described methods with listed TCR primers produced the bulk TCR libraries. One entry per CDR3 protein, called by TCRdb with MiXCR from the PCR reads. The sample consists of more than 300,000 distinct CDR3 sequences, 20% to 25% of them appearing once. The table lists this clonotype with many counts. The antigen is undetermined. CDR1 and CDR2 from the germline V gene are SEHNR and FQNEAQ (reference sequence). Unmatched junction bases numbered 4, after V lost 5 bases and J lost 0 bases. CDR3 length equals 16 residues. The source of this sequence is a human donor in good health. Some libraries in this study had Jurkat cell RNA spiked in. The gene calls are TRBV7-9 and TRBJ2-3; 11 positions match TRBD1. Input material: naive CD8+ T cells from blood, with Jurkat cell RNA spiked in. The subset: FACS-sorted CD8+CD4-CCR7+CD45RA+ naive T cells. The CDR3 DNA reads TGTGCCAGCAGCGATGGGACAGGGGGAAGCACAGATACGCAGTATTTT. Translation gives CASSDGTGGSTDTQYF. Using reference TRBV7-9 and TRBJ2-3 for the parts outside the CDR3, the full variable domain is DTGVSQNPRHKITKRGQNVTFRCDPISEHNRLYWYRQTLGQGPEFLTYFQNEAQLEKSRLLSDRFSAERPKGSFSTLEIQRTEQGDSAMYLCASSDGTGGSTDTQYFGPGTRLTVL.